This TCR beta chain came from a study of CD8 T cells in ankylosing spondylitis. This clonotype was recorded at least ten times. The J segment lost 4 bases and the V segment lost 8 bases, leaving 11 bases of the junction unmatched. This CDR3 contains 15 residues. Each CDR3 protein is one row after TCRdb ran MiXCR on the 5' RACE reads. The data show approximately 240,000 distinct CDR3 sequences, about 10% seen once. The rearrangement joins TRBV12-3 or TRBV12-4 to TRBJ2-5; 9 bases align to TRBD2. The sample was blood, either unsorted or a sorted T cell fraction (not recorded which). The sequence came from a male donor with ankylosing spondylitis or in good health (not recorded which). CDR3 in DNA: TGTGCCAGCTCGAAGCGGGGGGCGTTAGGAGAGACCCAGTACTTC. The encoded protein is CASSKRGALGETQYF.